What follows are 13 T cell receptor beta chains derived from one specimen sequenced in a study of T cell responses to AZD1222 COVID-19 vaccine. TCRdb keeps only in-frame clones here, not all; method: immunoSEQ multiplex PCR. This table holds 85,000 to 120,000 clones, 90% found once. The sequencing here drew on peripheral blood, taken 28 days after the second AZD1222 dose. These receptors were obtained from an adult who received the AZD1222 COVID-19 vaccine.

V usage is TRBV19 and J usage is TRBJ1-2; no clear D. From germline, CDR1 is LNHDA and CDR2 SQIVND (reference sequence). V lost 3 bases and J lost 5, with 16 bases in between. CDR3 length equals 15 residues. Written as DNA, the CDR3 is TGTGCCAGTAGTATGGACCCGACTGGTCTGTATGGCTACACCTTC. Translated, it gives CASSMDPTGLYGYTF.

A note on this clone: Other DNA variants within this sample encode the same CDR3. The chain uses TRBV19 and TRBJ1-5, with 10 bases lining up with TRBD1. Trimming cost V 5 bases and J 4 bases; bases outside gene matches: 2. The germline V gene encodes CDR1 LNHDA and CDR2 SQIVND (reference sequence). The CDR3 contains 14 residues. The CDR3 reads CASSGQGGNQPQHF. CDR3 sequence (DNA): TGTGCCAGTAGTGGACAGGGGGGAAATCAGCCCCAGCATTTT. Filled out from reference TRBV19 and TRBJ1-5, the complete variable domain reads DGGITQSPKYLFRKEGQNVTLSCEQNLNHDAMYWYRQDPGQGLRLIYYSQIVNDFQKGDIAEGYSVSREKKESFPLTVTSAQKNPTAFYLCASSGQGGNQPQHFGDGTRLSIL.

V is TRBV9 and J is TRBJ2-7; either TRBD1 or TRBD2 may fit D (5 bases each). V was trimmed by 7 bases and J by 2 bases, leaving 13 bases between them. There are 13 residues in the CDR3. CDR1 and CDR2 from the germline V gene are SGDLS and YYNGEE. CDR3 in amino acids: CASGGGLPYEQYF. The CDR3 DNA is TGTGCCAGCGGGGGTGGGCTCCCCTACGAGCAGTACTTC.

This sequence joins TRBV25-1 and TRBJ2-1, with 8 bases that match TRBD2. The CDR3 runs to 14 residues. Germline V gene data show CDR1 as MGHDK and CDR2 as SYGVNS. The V segment lost 5 bases and the J segment 8 bases; nucleotides outside the gene matches: 8. CDR3 sequence: CASSIGGAIDEQFF. DNA of the CDR3: TGTGCCAGCAGTATCGGGGGGGCGATTGATGAGCAGTTCTTC.

This sequence joins TRBV18 and TRBJ1-4, with TRBD1 identical over 10 bases. Germline V gives CDR1 KGHSH, CDR2 LQKENI. V gave up 6 bases and J gave up 7 bases; unmatched junction bases: 5. The CDR3 length is 14 residues. CDR3 DNA: TGTGCCAGCTCTCCCGGGACAGGGGCTGAAAAACTGTTTTTT. Translating gives CASSPGTGAEKLFF.

This chain links TRBV5-1 with TRBJ1-2; a weak D match, TRBD1 (6 bases). The CDR3 is 14 residues long. V was shortened by 5 bases and J by 6 bases, with 17 bases between the two germline ends. Germline CDR1 is SGHRS and CDR2 is YFSETQ. The CDR3 DNA sequence: TGCGCCAGCAGAATCACAGGGTTAGAGGATGGCTACACCTTC. This encodes CASRITGLEDGYTF.

The rearrangement uses TRBV5-4 and TRBJ2-7; 7 nucleotides align to TRBD1. The CDR3 spans 13 residues. Germline assignment: CDR1 SGHNT and CDR2 YYREEE (reference sequence). V was pared by 5 bases and J by 5 bases, with 7 bases of the junction left unmatched. The CDR3 spells CASRSQGSDEQYF. The CDR3 DNA reads TGTGCCAGCAGATCACAGGGGAGCGACGAGCAGTACTTC.

V and J are TRBV14 and TRBJ2-7, with 8 bases aligning to TRBD2. Trimming took 3 bases from V and 2 from J; bases not matched to a gene: 3. The V gene's germline CDR1 is SGHDN and CDR2 FVKESK. This CDR3 is 14 amino acids long. Here the CDR3 reads CASSHHGRAYEQYF. The CDR3, as DNA: TGTGCCAGCAGCCATCACGGGAGGGCCTACGAGCAGTACTTC.

The chain links TRBV6-5 to TRBJ2-5; maybe TRBD1 (6 bases). The CDR3 sequence is 15 residues long. Deletions cut 7 bases from V and 5 bases from J, with 20 bases between. The germline V gene encodes CDR1 MNHEY and CDR2 SVGAGI. The CDR3 loop is CASTLGRGIGETQYF. Here the CDR3 DNA reads TGTGCCAGCACGCTTGGAAGGGGGATTGGGGAGACCCAGTACTTC.

J is TRBJ1-4 and V is TRBV18; no firm D call. Germline lookup yields CDR1 KGHSH and CDR2 LQKENI. There are 14 residues in the CDR3. Between the trimmed V and J ends, which lost 1 base and 5 bases, there was a span of 8 bases. CDR3 DNA: TGTGCCAGCTCACCACAAGAGTTGAATGAAAAACTGTTTTTT. Encoded protein: CASSPQELNEKLFF.

The CDR3 DNA sequence: TGTGCCAGCAGCCGACAGGGGCGGTCTGAAGCTTTCTTT. Translation gives CASSRQGRSEAFF. The chain links TRBV3-1 (or the pseudogene TRBV3-2) to TRBJ1-1; 8 bases line up with TRBD1. The CDR3 runs to 13 residues. With 4 bases clipped from V and 6 bases from J, the junction kept 4 bases outside the gene matches. Germline CDR1 is LGHDT and CDR2 is YNNKEL (reference sequence).

Notes on this clone: Other DNA sequences in this sample translate to the same CDR3. The CDR3 loop is CASSFSGEETQYF. The CDR3 DNA reads TGTGCCAGCAGCTTCTCGGGGGAAGAGACCCAGTACTTC. The V call is TRBV11-3, the J call TRBJ2-5; TRBD2 might be the D (6 bases). Germline loops: CDR1 SGHNT, CDR2 YENEEA. The CDR3 runs to 13 residues. V lost 3 bases, J lost 3 bases, and 8 bases lay in between.

This clone was seen a few times. Other DNA sequences in this specimen translate into the identical CDR3. This chain joins TRBV18 and TRBJ2-1, with 9 bases identical to TRBD1. CDR3 size: 15 residues. The J segment lost 4 bases and the V segment lost 6 bases, leaving 7 bases of the junction unmatched. The germline V gene has CDR1 KGHSH and CDR2 LQKENI. The CDR3 reads CASSPGTGKYNEQFF. The CDR3 DNA reads as TGTGCCAGCTCTCCCGGGACAGGGAAATACAATGAGCAGTTCTTC.